This T cell receptor (beta chain) emerged from a study of cytomegalovirus exposure and HLA in healthy donors. CDR1 and CDR2 from the germline V gene are MDHEN and SYDVKM. V shed 9 bases, J shed 5 bases, and the junction held 16 bases outside the gene matches. The CDR3 extends over 16 amino acids. PCR was performed using 60 Vbeta and 13 Jbeta primers. Produced via immunoSEQ multiplex PCR; TCRdb's table is partial and in-frame only. Altogether roughly 90,000 clones are present, 80% being singletons, with the ten largest covering around 2%. J is TRBJ1-2 and V is TRBV28; the match to TRBD1 covers 9 bases. The clonotype comes from a man between 18 and 35 years old in good health and CMV-seronegative. The sequenced material came from PBMCs. The CDR3 nucleotides read TGTGCCAGTCCTCACAGGGGGCCCATTATTGGTTATGGCTACACCTTC. Protein product: CASPHRGPIIGYGYTF.